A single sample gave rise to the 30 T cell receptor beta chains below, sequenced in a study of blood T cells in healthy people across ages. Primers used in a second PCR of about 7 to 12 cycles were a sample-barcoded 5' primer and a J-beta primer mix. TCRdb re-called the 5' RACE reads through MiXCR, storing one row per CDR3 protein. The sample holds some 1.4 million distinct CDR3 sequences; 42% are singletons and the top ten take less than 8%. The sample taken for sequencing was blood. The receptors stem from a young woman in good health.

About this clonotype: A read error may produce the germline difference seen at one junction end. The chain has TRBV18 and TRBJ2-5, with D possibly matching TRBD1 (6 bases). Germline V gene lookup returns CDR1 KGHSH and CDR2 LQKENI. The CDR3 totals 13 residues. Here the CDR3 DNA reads TGTGCCAGCGCACCAGGGGTACAAGAGACCCAGTACTTC. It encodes CASAPGVQETQYF.

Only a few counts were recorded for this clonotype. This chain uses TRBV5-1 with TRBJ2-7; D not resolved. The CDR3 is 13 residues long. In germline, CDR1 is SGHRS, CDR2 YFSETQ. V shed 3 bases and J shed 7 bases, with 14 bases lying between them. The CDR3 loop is CASSSQTELEQYF. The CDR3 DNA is TGCGCCAGCAGCTCACAGACGGAGTTGGAGCAGTACTTC.

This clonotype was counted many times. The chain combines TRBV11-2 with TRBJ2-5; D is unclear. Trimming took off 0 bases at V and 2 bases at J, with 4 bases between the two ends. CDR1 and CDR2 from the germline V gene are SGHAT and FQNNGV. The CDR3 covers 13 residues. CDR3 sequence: CASSLELQETQYF. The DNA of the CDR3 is TGTGCCAGCAGCTTAGAACTTCAAGAGACCCAGTACTTC. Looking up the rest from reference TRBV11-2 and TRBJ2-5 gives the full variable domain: EAGVAQSPRYKIIEKRQSVAFWCNPISGHATLYWYQQILGQGPKLLIQFQNNGVVDDSQLPKDRFSAERLKGVDSTLKIQPAKLEDSAVYLCASSLELQETQYFGPGTRLLVL.

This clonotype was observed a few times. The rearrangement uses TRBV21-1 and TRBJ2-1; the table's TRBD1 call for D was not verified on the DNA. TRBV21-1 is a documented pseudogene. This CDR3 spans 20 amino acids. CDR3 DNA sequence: TGTGCCAGCAGCAACGAAAGCGGGGAGGACGGGGGAAACTCCTACAATGAGCAGTTCTTC. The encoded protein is CASSNESGEDGGNSYNEQFF.

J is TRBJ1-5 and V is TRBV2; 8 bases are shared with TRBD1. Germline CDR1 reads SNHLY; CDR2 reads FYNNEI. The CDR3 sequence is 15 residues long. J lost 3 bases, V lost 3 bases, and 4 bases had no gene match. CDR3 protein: CASSEQGAANQPQHF. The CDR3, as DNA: TGTGCCAGCAGTGAGCAGGGGGCGGCCAATCAGCCCCAGCATTTT.

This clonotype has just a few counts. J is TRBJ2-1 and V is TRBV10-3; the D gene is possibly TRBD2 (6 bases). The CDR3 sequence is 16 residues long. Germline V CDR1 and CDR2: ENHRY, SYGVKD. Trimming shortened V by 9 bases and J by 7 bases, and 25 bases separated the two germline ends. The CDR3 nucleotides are TGTGCCATGGGAGGAGGTGAGAAGGGCCAGTTTAATGAGCAGTTCTTC. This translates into CAMGGGEKGQFNEQFF.

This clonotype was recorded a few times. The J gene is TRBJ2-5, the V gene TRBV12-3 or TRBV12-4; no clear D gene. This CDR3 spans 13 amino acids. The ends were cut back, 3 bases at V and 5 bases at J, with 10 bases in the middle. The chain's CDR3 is CASSLSFLETQYF. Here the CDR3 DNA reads TGTGCCAGCAGTTTGAGTTTCCTGGAGACCCAGTACTTC.

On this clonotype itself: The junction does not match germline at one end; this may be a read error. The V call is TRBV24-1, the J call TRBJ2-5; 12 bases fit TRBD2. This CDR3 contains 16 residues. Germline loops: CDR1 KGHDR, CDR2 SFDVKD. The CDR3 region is CATGEASGGAYETQYF. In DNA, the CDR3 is TGTGCCACCGGTGAAGCTAGCGGGGGGGCGTATGAGACCCAGTACTTC.

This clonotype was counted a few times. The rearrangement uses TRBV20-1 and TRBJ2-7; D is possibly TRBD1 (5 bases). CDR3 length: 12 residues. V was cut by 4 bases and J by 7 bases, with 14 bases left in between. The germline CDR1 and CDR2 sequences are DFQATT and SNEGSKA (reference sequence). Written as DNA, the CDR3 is TGCAGTGCTACCGACCAGGGTAATGAGCAGTACTTC. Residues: CSATDQGNEQYF.

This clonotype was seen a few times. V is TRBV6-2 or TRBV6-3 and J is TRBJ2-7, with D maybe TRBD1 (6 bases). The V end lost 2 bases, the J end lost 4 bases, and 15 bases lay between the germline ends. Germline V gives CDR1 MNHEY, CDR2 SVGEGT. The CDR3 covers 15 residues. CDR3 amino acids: CASSYGSQGPYEQYF. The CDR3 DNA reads TGTGCCAGCAGTTACGGGTCACAGGGTCCTTACGAGCAGTACTTC.

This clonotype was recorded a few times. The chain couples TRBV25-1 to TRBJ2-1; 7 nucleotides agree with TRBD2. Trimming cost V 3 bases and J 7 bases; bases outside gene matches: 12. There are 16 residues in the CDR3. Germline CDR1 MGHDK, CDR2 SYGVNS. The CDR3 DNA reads TGTGCCAGCAGTGACCCCGCCAGCGGGAAGCGGAATGAGCAGTTCTTC. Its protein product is CASSDPASGKRNEQFF. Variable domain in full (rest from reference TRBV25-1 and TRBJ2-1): EADIYQTPRYLVIGTGKKITLECSQTMGHDKMYWYQQDPGMELHLIHYSYGVNSTEKGDLSSESTVSRIRTEHFPLTLESARPSHTSQYLCASSDPASGKRNEQFFGPGTRLTVL.

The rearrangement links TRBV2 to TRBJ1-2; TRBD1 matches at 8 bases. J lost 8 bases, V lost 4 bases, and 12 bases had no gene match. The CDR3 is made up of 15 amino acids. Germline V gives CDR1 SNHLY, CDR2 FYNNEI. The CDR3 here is CASSVPFDRGYGYTF. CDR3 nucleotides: TGTGCCAGCAGTGTACCCTTCGACAGGGGATACGGCTACACCTTC.

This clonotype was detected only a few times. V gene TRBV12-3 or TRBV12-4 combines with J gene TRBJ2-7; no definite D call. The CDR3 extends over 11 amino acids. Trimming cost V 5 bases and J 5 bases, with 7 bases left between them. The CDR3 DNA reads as TGTGCCAGCAGTAGAGCCCACGAGCAGTACTTC. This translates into CASSRAHEQYF.

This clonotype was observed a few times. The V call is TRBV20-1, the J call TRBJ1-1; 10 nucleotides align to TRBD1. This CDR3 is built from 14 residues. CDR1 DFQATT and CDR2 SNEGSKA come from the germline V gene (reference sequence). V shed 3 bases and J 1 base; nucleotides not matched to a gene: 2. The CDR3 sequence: CSARTGGANTEAFF. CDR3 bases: TGCAGTGCTAGGACAGGGGGCGCGAACACTGAAGCTTTCTTT.

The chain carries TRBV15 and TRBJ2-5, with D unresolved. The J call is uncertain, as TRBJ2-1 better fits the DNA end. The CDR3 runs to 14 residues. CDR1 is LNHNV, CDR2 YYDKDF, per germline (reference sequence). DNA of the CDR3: TGTGCCACCAGCAGAGTAGACTTTCAAGAGACCCAGTTCTTC. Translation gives CATSRVDFQETQFF.

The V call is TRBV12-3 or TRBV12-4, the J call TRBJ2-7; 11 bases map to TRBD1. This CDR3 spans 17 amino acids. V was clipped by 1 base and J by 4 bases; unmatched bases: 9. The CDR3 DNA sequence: TGTGCCAGCAGTTTAGATATCCGGGACAGGGGGGCGTACGAGCAGTACTTC. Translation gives CASSLDIRDRGAYEQYF.

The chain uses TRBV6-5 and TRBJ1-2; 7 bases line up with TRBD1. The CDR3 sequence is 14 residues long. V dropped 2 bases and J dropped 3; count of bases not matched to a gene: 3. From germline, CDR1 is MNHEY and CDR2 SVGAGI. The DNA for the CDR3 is TGTGCCAGCAGTTACCTGGGGACAGACTATGGCTACACCTTC. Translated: CASSYLGTDYGYTF.

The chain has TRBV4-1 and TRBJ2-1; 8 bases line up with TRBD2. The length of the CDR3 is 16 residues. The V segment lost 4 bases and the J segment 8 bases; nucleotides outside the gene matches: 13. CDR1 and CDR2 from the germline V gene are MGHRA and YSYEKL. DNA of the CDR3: TGCGCCAGCAGCCCCCCCAAGCGGGAGATCTCATATGAGCAGTTCTTC. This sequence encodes CASSPPKREISYEQFF.

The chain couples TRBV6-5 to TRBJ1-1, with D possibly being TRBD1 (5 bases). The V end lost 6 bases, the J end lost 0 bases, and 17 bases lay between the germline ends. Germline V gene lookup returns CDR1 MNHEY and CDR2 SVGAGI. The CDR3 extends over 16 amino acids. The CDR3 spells CASRFLTANMNTEAFF. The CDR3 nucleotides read TGTGCCAGCAGGTTCCTGACAGCGAACATGAACACTGAAGCTTTCTTT.

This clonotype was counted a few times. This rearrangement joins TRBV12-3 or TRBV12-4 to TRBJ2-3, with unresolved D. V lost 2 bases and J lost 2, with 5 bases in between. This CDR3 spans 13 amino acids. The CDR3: CASSLSHTDTQYF. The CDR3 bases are TGTGCCAGCAGTTTATCCCACACAGATACGCAGTATTTT.

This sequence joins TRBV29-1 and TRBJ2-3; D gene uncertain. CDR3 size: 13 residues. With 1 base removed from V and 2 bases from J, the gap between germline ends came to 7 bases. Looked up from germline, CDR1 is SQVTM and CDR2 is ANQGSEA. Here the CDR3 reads CSVEAGVTDTQYF. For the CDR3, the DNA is TGCAGCGTTGAAGCTGGGGTCACAGATACGCAGTATTTT.

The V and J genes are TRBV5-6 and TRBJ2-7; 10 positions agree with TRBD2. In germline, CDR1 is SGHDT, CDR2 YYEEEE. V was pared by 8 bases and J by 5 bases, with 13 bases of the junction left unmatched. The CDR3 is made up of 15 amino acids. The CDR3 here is CASREGLAVANEQYF. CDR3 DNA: TGTGCCAGTAGAGAAGGACTAGCGGTCGCGAACGAGCAGTACTTC.

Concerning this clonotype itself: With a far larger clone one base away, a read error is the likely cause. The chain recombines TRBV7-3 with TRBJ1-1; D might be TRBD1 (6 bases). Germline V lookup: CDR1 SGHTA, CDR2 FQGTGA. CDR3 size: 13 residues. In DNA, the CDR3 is TGTGCCAGCAGCTTAGACAGGAACACTGAAGCTATCTTT. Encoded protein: CASSLDRNTEAIF.

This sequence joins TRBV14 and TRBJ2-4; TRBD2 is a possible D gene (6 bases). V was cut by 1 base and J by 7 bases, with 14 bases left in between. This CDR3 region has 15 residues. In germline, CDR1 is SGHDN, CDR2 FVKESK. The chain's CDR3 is CASSQGVTSGNIQYF. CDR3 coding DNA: TGTGCCAGCAGCCAAGGGGTGACTAGTGGCAACATTCAGTACTTC.

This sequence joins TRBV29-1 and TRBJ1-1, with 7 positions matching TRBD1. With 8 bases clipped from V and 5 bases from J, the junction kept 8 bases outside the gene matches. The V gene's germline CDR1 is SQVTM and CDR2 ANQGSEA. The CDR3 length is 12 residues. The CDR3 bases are TGCAGCCCAAGACAGGGCTTAACTGAAGCTTTCTTT. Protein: CSPRQGLTEAFF.

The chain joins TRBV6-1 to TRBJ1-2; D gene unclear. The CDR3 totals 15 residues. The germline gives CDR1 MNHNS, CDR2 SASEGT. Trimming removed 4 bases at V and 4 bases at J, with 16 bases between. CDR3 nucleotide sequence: TGTGCCAGCAGTGGAGTCACGGATTCGAGCTATGGCTACACCTTC. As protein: CASSGVTDSSYGYTF.

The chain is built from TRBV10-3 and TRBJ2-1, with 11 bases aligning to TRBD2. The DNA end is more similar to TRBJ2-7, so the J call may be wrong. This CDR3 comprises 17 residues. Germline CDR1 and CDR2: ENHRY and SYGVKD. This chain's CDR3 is CAISESSGRDSYNEQYF. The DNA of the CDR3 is TGTGCCATCAGTGAGTCTAGCGGGAGGGACTCCTACAATGAGCAGTACTTC.

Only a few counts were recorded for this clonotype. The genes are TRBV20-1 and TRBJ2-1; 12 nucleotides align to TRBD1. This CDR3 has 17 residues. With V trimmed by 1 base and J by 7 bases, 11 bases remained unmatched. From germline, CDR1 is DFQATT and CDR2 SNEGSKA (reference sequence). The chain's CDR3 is CSARGGTGGDRGNEQFF. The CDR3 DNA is TGCAGTGCTAGAGGCGGGACAGGGGGCGATCGGGGGAATGAGCAGTTCTTC.

The CDR3 loop is CASSLDNRVVGGYTF. The CDR3 DNA sequence: TGTGCCAGCAGCTTAGATAACAGGGTAGTAGGGGGCTACACCTTC. The V and J genes are TRBV7-2 and TRBJ1-2, with D possibly TRBD1 on 6 matching bases. V was cut by 1 base and J by 8 bases, with 17 bases left in between. Germline CDR1 is SGHTA and CDR2 is FQGNSA. The CDR3 consists of 15 residues. The whole variable domain, filled in from reference TRBV7-2 and TRBJ1-2, reads GAGVSQSPSNKVTEKGKDVELRCDPISGHTALYWYRQSLGQGLEFLIYFQGNSAPDKSGLPSDRFSAERTGGSVSTLTIQRTQQEDSAVYLCASSLDNRVVGGYTFGSGTRLTVV.

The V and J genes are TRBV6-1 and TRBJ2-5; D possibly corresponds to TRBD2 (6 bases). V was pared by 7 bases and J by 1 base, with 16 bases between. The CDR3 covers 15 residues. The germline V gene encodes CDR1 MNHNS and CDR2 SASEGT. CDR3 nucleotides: TGTGCCAGCAATCGGGAGTCGGTACCCCAAGAGACCCAGTACTTC. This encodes CASNRESVPQETQYF.